One and the same sample provided the 27 T cell receptor beta chains below, sequenced in a study of blood T cell repertoires in COVID-19. Generated by immunoSEQ multiplex PCR, the TCRdb table keeps only in-frame clones and is missing some. Of fewer than 250,000 clones listed, roughly 90% are singletons. The sample was PBMCs or T cells enriched from blood (not recorded which). The receptors originated from a woman aged 18-29 years who had recovered from COVID-19.

The chain employs TRBV5-6 and TRBJ2-5, with D tentatively TRBD2 (5 bases). This CDR3 is built from 15 residues. The V end lost 1 base, the J end lost 2 bases, and 12 bases lay between the germline ends. Per the germline V gene, CDR1 is SGHDT and CDR2 is YYEEEE. The CDR3 region has the DNA TGTGCCAGCAGCTTGAGGTTGCGGGCTCAAGAGACCCAGTACTTC. It translates to CASSLRLRAQETQYF.

This rearrangement joins TRBV6-5 to TRBJ1-2; 7 nucleotides align to TRBD1. The germline V gene has CDR1 MNHEY and CDR2 SVGAGI. CDR3 length: 13 residues. Losses at the gene ends were 5 bases for V and 6 bases for J; bases not matched to a gene: 6. CDR3: CASSNGRGNGYTF. The CDR3 bases are TGTGCCAGCAGTAACGGCAGGGGGAATGGCTACACCTTC.

The chain links TRBV5-1 to TRBJ2-2, with D possibly TRBD2 on 7 matching bases. The CDR3 runs to 16 residues. The V gene lost 0 bases and the J gene lost 1 base, with 10 bases spanning the gap. Looked up from germline, CDR1 is SGHRS and CDR2 is YFSETQ. CDR3 sequence (DNA): TGCGCCAGCAGCTTGGTCGGGGGGCAGAACACCGGGGAGCTGTTTTTT. Translation gives CASSLVGGQNTGELFF.

This chain joins TRBV4-1 and TRBJ2-7; tentative D call: TRBD1 (6 bases). V lost 2 bases, J lost 6 bases, and 8 bases lay in between. Germline-derived CDR1 and CDR2 are MGHRA and YSYEKL. The CDR3 consists of 12 residues. The CDR3 is CASSQRGIEQYF. The CDR3 nucleotides read TGCGCCAGCAGCCAAAGGGGGATCGAGCAGTACTTC.

This sequence joins TRBV28 and TRBJ2-5, with D possibly matching TRBD1 (5 bases). Trimming left V 2 bases short and J 4 bases short, with 11 bases between. The CDR3 covers 14 residues. CDR1 MDHEN and CDR2 SYDVKM come from the germline V gene. CDR3 protein: CASSLPRVIETQYF. The CDR3 bases are TGTGCCAGCAGTTTACCCAGGGTCATAGAGACCCAGTACTTC. Variable domain in full (rest from reference TRBV28 and TRBJ2-5): DVKVTQSSRYLVKRTGEKVFLECVQDMDHENMFWYRQDPGLGLRLIYFSYDVKMKEKGDIPEGYSVSREKKERFSLILESASTNQTSMYLCASSLPRVIETQYFGPGTRLLVL.

The sample holds one count of this clone. The chain couples TRBV5-1 to TRBJ2-6; the D is unclear. Germline CDR1 reads SGHRS; CDR2 reads YFSETQ. The CDR3 runs to 16 residues. Trimming took off 3 bases at V and 0 bases at J, with 10 bases between the two ends. Here the CDR3 reads CASSSSVGSGANVLTF. The CDR3 coding sequence is TGCGCCAGCAGCTCCAGCGTCGGCTCTGGGGCCAACGTCCTGACTTTC. Filled out from reference TRBV5-1 and TRBJ2-6, the complete variable domain reads KAGVTQTPRYLIKTRGQQVTLSCSPISGHRSVSWYQQTPGQGLQFLFEYFSETQRNKGNFPGRFSGRQFSNSRSEMNVSTLELGDSALYLCASSSSVGSGANVLTFGAGSRLTVL.

The V call is TRBV4-1, the J call TRBJ2-6; a weak D match, TRBD2 (5 bases). The CDR3 runs 20 residues. With 0 bases removed from V and 2 bases from J, the gap between germline ends came to 20 bases. Looked up from germline, CDR1 is MGHRA and CDR2 is YSYEKL. Here the CDR3 reads CASSQERGLLGLTGANVLTF. As DNA, the CDR3 is TGCGCCAGCAGCCAAGAACGAGGACTCCTCGGACTGACTGGGGCCAACGTCCTGACTTTC.

The chain joins TRBV30 to TRBJ1-2, with D possibly TRBD1 on 5 matching bases. Per the germline V gene, CDR1 is GTSNPN and CDR2 is SVGIG (reference sequence). Deletions cut 4 bases from V and 7 bases from J, with 13 bases between. The CDR3 sequence is 12 residues long. CDR3 DNA: TGTGCCTGGACCGCACAGGCAGGTGGCTACACCTTC. Translation gives CAWTAQAGGYTF.

This clone showed up just once. Different DNA sequences within this sample yield the same CDR3. This chain connects TRBV12-3 or TRBV12-4 to TRBJ2-7, with a weak D call TRBD2 (5 bases). The CDR3 is 12 amino acids. The V gene lost 3 bases and the J gene lost 3 bases, with 6 bases spanning the gap. The CDR3 region is CASSLGSYEQYF. The DNA of the CDR3 is TGTGCCAGCAGTTTGGGGAGCTACGAGCAGTACTTC.

The chain links TRBV6-5 to TRBJ2-7; 9 bases align to TRBD1. Trimming took 8 bases from V and 3 from J; bases not matched to a gene: 2. Germline assignment: CDR1 MNHEY and CDR2 SVGAGI. The CDR3 has 12 residues. The CDR3 reads CASRDRVYEQYF. In DNA form, the CDR3 reads TGTGCCAGCCGGGACAGGGTCTACGAGCAGTACTTC.

CDR3 nucleotide sequence: TGTGCCAGCAGCTTAAGGCCCACAGATACGCAGTATTTT. Protein: CASSLRPTDTQYF. The chain combines TRBV7-3 with TRBJ2-3; no clear D gene. V was clipped by 1 base and J by 2 bases, with 4 bases between them. Germline assignment: CDR1 SGHTA and CDR2 FQGTGA. This CDR3 contains 13 residues. Combining the CDR3 with reference TRBV7-3 and TRBJ2-3 gives the whole variable domain GAGVSQTPSNKVTEKGKYVELRCDPISGHTALYWYRQSLGQGPEFLIYFQGTGAADDSGLPNDRFFAVRPEGSVSTLKIQRTERGDSAVYLCASSLRPTDTQYFGPGTRLTVL.

With respect to this clone: The CDR3 does not end in the conserved phenylalanine or tryptophan, so this is likely a read error. The limits of the CDR3 on the DNA are not certain, so only TCRdb's listed CDR3 is given. J is TRBJ1-2 and V is TRBV30; TRBD1, the table's D call, lacks a check against the DNA. The CDR3 length is 13 residues, termini included. The germline V gene encodes CDR1 GTSNPN and CDR2 SVGIG (reference sequence). This CDR3 reads CAWSVLGAGKTFL.

Points on this clone: This CDR3 is also generated by other DNA sequences in the sample. This rearrangement joins TRBV7-3 to TRBJ2-3; 8 bases align to TRBD2. This CDR3 is built from 14 residues. Germline CDR1 reads SGHTA; CDR2 reads FQGTGA. The V and J ends lost 3 bases and 4 bases, in that order; junction bases with no gene match: 3. The CDR3 protein is CASSFGGASDTQYF. The CDR3, as DNA: TGTGCCAGCAGCTTCGGGGGGGCCTCAGATACGCAGTATTTT.

The chain joins TRBV13 to TRBJ2-2; a possible D gene is TRBD2 (7 bases). Germline V CDR1 and CDR2: PRHDT, FYEKMQ (reference sequence). V lost 3 bases, J lost 5 bases, and 16 bases lay in between. This CDR3 is 16 amino acids long. For the CDR3, the DNA is TGTGCCAGCAGCTTGCGGGGGCGCGTGGGGACCGGGGAGCTGTTTTTT. Its translation: CASSLRGRVGTGELFF.

The genes are TRBV28 and TRBJ2-3, with no clear D. Germline-derived CDR1 and CDR2 are MDHEN and SYDVKM. The V end lost 0 bases, the J end lost 0 bases, and 7 bases lay between the germline ends. This CDR3 is built from 15 residues. In DNA form, the CDR3 reads TGTGCCAGCAGTTTATGGGGCTATAGCACAGATACGCAGTATTTT. This gives the protein CASSLWGYSTDTQYF.

The J gene is TRBJ1-1, the V gene TRBV12-3 or TRBV12-4; 8 positions match TRBD1. This CDR3 is 12 amino acids long. Germline trimming cut 8 bases from V and 4 bases from J; bases unmatched to any gene: 3. CDR3: CASATGGTEAFF. In nucleotides, the CDR3 is TGTGCCAGCGCTACAGGGGGCACTGAAGCTTTCTTT.

The V gene is TRBV9, the J gene TRBJ2-5, with 11 bases aligning to TRBD2. Germline loops: CDR1 SGDLS, CDR2 YYNGEE. V was pared by 3 bases and J by 5 bases, with 6 bases of the junction left unmatched. CDR3 length: 15 residues. For the CDR3, the DNA is TGTGCCAGCAGCGGACTAGCGGGGTTCTGGGAGACCCAGTACTTC. This sequence encodes CASSGLAGFWETQYF.

The rearrangement joins TRBV6-2 or TRBV6-3 to TRBJ2-1; tentatively, D is TRBD1 (5 bases). Germline CDR1 reads MNHEY; CDR2 reads SVGEGT. The CDR3 loop spans 16 amino acids. V shed 1 base and J shed 1 base, with 11 bases lying between them. Written as DNA, the CDR3 is TGTGCCAGCAGTTACTTTGTCAGGGTGTCCTACAATGAGCAGTTCTTC. Its protein product is CASSYFVRVSYNEQFF.

The chain links TRBV7-9 to TRBJ2-7; D uncertain. Germline lookup yields CDR1 SEHNR and CDR2 FQNEAQ (reference sequence). This CDR3 has 13 residues. V shed 1 base and J shed 2 bases, with 6 bases lying between them. The CDR3 protein is CASSLVAAYEQYF. The CDR3 bases are TGTGCCAGCAGCTTAGTAGCAGCCTACGAGCAGTACTTC.

In this sample, this clone turned up once. This CDR3 is CASARPASVAFF. CDR3 in DNA: TGTGCCAGCGCCAGACCGGCTAGCGTCGCTTTCTTT. The chain links TRBV12-3 or TRBV12-4 to TRBJ1-1, with D unclear. V was pared by 8 bases and J by 11 bases, with 18 bases between. The CDR3 contains 12 residues.

V is TRBV21-1 and J is TRBJ2-5; the DNA was not used to check the table's D call, TRBD1. TRBV21-1 is termed a pseudogene. This CDR3 spans 13 amino acids. CDR3 sequence reads: CASSKKGEETQYF. The CDR3 DNA sequence: TGTGCCAGCAGCAAAAAGGGGGAAGAGACCCAGTACTTC.

V gene TRBV2 combines with J gene TRBJ1-2; TRBD1 aligns across 9 bases. Germline CDR1 and CDR2: SNHLY and FYNNEI. With 6 bases clipped from V and 8 bases from J, the junction kept 13 bases outside the gene matches. The CDR3 contains 15 residues. Here the CDR3 reads CASRLPRDRALGYTF. The CDR3 DNA follows: TGTGCCAGCAGACTACCCCGGGACAGGGCTTTAGGCTACACCTTC.

The gene calls are TRBV30 and TRBJ1-5; no clear D gene. The CDR3 is 13 amino acids. Germline lookup yields CDR1 GTSNPN and CDR2 SVGIG (reference sequence). Trimming left V 3 bases short and J 2 bases short, with 8 bases between. Here the CDR3 DNA reads TGTGCCTGGAGCAACCAGGGCAATCAGCCCCAGCATTTT. Protein product: CAWSNQGNQPQHF.

V gene TRBV28 combines with J gene TRBJ2-1, with D possibly being TRBD2 (6 bases). Per the germline V gene, CDR1 is MDHEN and CDR2 is SYDVKM. V lost 5 bases, J lost 5 bases, and 13 bases lay in between. The CDR3 contains 14 residues. In DNA, the CDR3 is TGTGCCAGCAGTGACGGGACTCCCCACAATGAGCAGTTCTTC. Translation gives CASSDGTPHNEQFF.

This clone was found once. V gene TRBV12-3 or TRBV12-4 combines with J gene TRBJ2-1; D gene ambiguous. This CDR3 has 12 residues. Trimming took off 6 bases at V and 0 bases at J, with 3 bases between the two ends. CDR3 nucleotides: TGTGCCAGCAGCCTCTCCTACAATGAGCAGTTCTTC. It encodes CASSLSYNEQFF.

The count of this clone is one. This rearrangement joins TRBV30 to TRBJ2-5, with TRBD2 as a possible D gene (6 bases). From germline, CDR1 is GTSNPN and CDR2 SVGIG (reference sequence). CDR3 size: 13 residues. The germline V and J ends were trimmed by 2 bases and 4 bases, with 11 bases remaining between them. The CDR3 loop reads CAWSRGLRETQYF. In DNA, the CDR3 is TGTGCCTGGAGTCGGGGACTCCGAGAGACCCAGTACTTC.

This clone appeared once. The chain couples TRBV24-1 to TRBJ2-2; 8 positions match TRBD2. Germline V gene data show CDR1 as KGHDR and CDR2 as SFDVKD. The CDR3 is 15 residues long. Trimming cost V 4 bases and J 5 bases; bases outside gene matches: 5. The CDR3 nucleotides read TGTGCCACCAGTGAGGCGGGGGGCGCAACCGGGGAGCTGTTTTTT. Translating gives CATSEAGGATGELFF.